Presented here are 21 T cell receptor beta chains from one specimen sequenced in a study of CD8 T cells in Susac syndrome. Random hexamers were used to reverse transcribe an amount of about 0.45 to 1 ug RNA. Using its own MiXCR run on the immunoSEQ multiplex PCR reads, TCRdb lists one record per CDR3 protein. The profile shows 210,000 or so distinct CDR3 sequences, 94% of them singletons. Sequenced sample: CD4+ T cells from PBMCs. These receptors were collected from a human donor with Susac syndrome.

This clonotype appeared a single time. This chain links TRBV7-3 with TRBJ2-3, with a tentative D call TRBD1 (7 bases). This CDR3 contains 15 residues. Germline values: CDR1 SGHTA, CDR2 FQGTGA. With 5 bases removed from V and 0 bases from J, the gap between germline ends came to 12 bases. The CDR3 loop reads CASSRQGGSTDTQYF. CDR3 DNA: TGTGCCAGCAGCCGACAGGGAGGAAGCACAGATACGCAGTATTTT. Together with reference TRBV7-3 and TRBJ2-3, the CDR3 gives the full variable domain: GAGVSQTPSNKVTEKGKYVELRCDPISGHTALYWYRQSLGQGPEFLIYFQGTGAADDSGLPNDRFFAVRPEGSVSTLKIQRTERGDSAVYLCASSRQGGSTDTQYFGPGTRLTVL.

CDR3 loop: CASSPLDTQYF. Written as DNA, the CDR3 is TGTGCCAGCTCACCATTGGATACGCAGTATTTT. The gene calls are TRBV18 and TRBJ2-3; D is unclear. The CDR3 sequence is 11 residues long. Germline-derived CDR1 and CDR2 are KGHSH and LQKENI. V shed 2 bases and J shed 6 bases, with 3 bases lying between them.

This rearrangement joins TRBV6-5 to TRBJ1-2; a weak D match, TRBD1 (6 bases). Trimming shortened V by 3 bases and J by 4 bases, and 18 bases separated the two germline ends. CDR3 length equals 16 residues. Germline V gives CDR1 MNHEY, CDR2 SVGAGI. The CDR3 spells CASSYTVQGQPYGYTF. As DNA, the CDR3 is TGTGCCAGCAGTTATACGGTACAGGGTCAACCCTATGGCTACACCTTC.

The chain is built from TRBV19 and TRBJ1-6; 7 nucleotides agree with TRBD1. CDR3 size: 15 residues. The germline V gene has CDR1 LNHDA and CDR2 SQIVND (reference sequence). V shed 4 bases, J shed 7 bases, and the junction held 7 bases outside the gene matches. CDR3 coding DNA: TGTGCCAGTAGTACCGTATCACAGGGGAATTCACCCCTCCACTTT. It specifies CASSTVSQGNSPLHF.

This chain connects TRBV2 to TRBJ1-1, with 9 bases lining up with TRBD1. CDR3 length equals 14 residues. V shed 4 bases, J shed 4 bases, and the junction held 4 bases outside the gene matches. Germline loops: CDR1 SNHLY, CDR2 FYNNEI. The CDR3 DNA follows: TGTGCCAGCAGTGTGACAGGGGGAGGCACTGAAGCTTTCTTT. Encoded protein: CASSVTGGGTEAFF. The full variable domain, completed using reference TRBV2 and TRBJ1-1, is EPEVTQTPSHQVTQMGQEVILRCVPISNHLYFYWYRQILGQKVEFLVSFYNNEISEKSEIFDDQFSVERPDGSNFTLKIRSTKLEDSAMYFCASSVTGGGTEAFFGQGTRLTVV.

The chain links TRBV4-1 to TRBJ2-2; tentative D call: TRBD1 (5 bases). This CDR3 has 14 amino acids. Trimming shortened V by 5 bases and J by 3 bases, and 10 bases separated the two germline ends. Germline V gene sequence: CDR1 MGHRA, CDR2 YSYEKL. Written as DNA, the CDR3 is TGCGCCAGCAGCAGGGGCAGGGACACCGGGGAGCTGTTTTTT. Amino acids: CASSRGRDTGELFF.

The chain links TRBV12-3 or TRBV12-4 to TRBJ2-1, with no clear D. This CDR3 has 14 amino acids. Trimming pared 2 bases from V and 4 bases from J, leaving 9 bases between. CDR3: CASSLSTKYNEQFF. The CDR3 bases are TGTGCCAGCAGTTTAAGTACTAAATACAATGAGCAGTTCTTC.

The V gene is TRBV9, the J gene TRBJ1-2; D is ambiguous. CDR3 length equals 15 residues. With 0 bases removed from V and 0 bases from J, the gap between germline ends came to 9 bases. Germline CDR1 is SGDLS and CDR2 is YYNGEE. This CDR3 is CASSVVAEANYGYTF. CDR3 bases: TGTGCCAGCAGCGTAGTCGCAGAAGCTAACTATGGCTACACCTTC.

V is TRBV5-1 and J is TRBJ2-5, with D perhaps matching TRBD2 (6 bases). CDR3 length equals 15 residues. V was pared by 4 bases and J by 2 bases, with 15 bases between. The germline V gene encodes CDR1 SGHRS and CDR2 YFSETQ. CDR3 nucleotides: TGCGCCAGCAGCGACCCGGGGGAAATACAAGAGACCCAGTACTTC. Its translation: CASSDPGEIQETQYF. The whole variable domain, remainder taken from reference TRBV5-1 and TRBJ2-5, is KAGVTQTPRYLIKTRGQQVTLSCSPISGHRSVSWYQQTPGQGLQFLFEYFSETQRNKGNFPGRFSGRQFSNSRSEMNVSTLELGDSALYLCASSDPGEIQETQYFGPGTRLLVL.

The chain employs TRBV12-3 or TRBV12-4 and TRBJ2-2; D is unclear. This CDR3 comprises 14 residues. Trimming removed 7 bases from V and 5 bases from J, with 14 bases in between. DNA of the CDR3: TGTGCCAGCACCCTTGGGCCCGGAACCGGGGAGCTGTTTTTT. As protein: CASTLGPGTGELFF.

The genes are TRBV3-1 and TRBJ1-4; D not resolved. V shed 8 bases and J shed 0 bases, with 10 bases lying between them. In germline, CDR1 is LGHDT, CDR2 YNNKEL (reference sequence). The CDR3 sequence is 14 residues long. The CDR3 protein is CASAISATNEKLFF. DNA for the CDR3: TGTGCCAGCGCTATCAGCGCAACTAATGAAAAACTGTTTTTT.

The J gene is TRBJ2-2, the V gene TRBV6-2 or TRBV6-3, with 8 nucleotides matching TRBD1. Germline V gives CDR1 MNHEY, CDR2 SVGEGT. The CDR3 is made up of 16 amino acids. The V segment lost 5 bases and the J segment 4 bases; nucleotides outside the gene matches: 9. Here the CDR3 reads CASSNRQGMSTGELFF. As DNA, the CDR3 is TGTGCCAGCAGTAATCGACAGGGGATGAGCACCGGGGAGCTGTTTTTT.

The gene calls are TRBV19 and TRBJ1-1; no definite D call. The germline gives CDR1 LNHDA, CDR2 SQIVND (reference sequence). This CDR3 has 13 amino acids. V lost 3 bases, J lost 2 bases, and 7 bases lay in between. The CDR3 DNA reads as TGTGCCAGTAGTATCCCGGGAAACACTGAAGCTTTCTTT. This encodes CASSIPGNTEAFF.

The chain joins TRBV6-5 to TRBJ1-2; TRBD1 matches 9 bases. The CDR3 has 15 amino acids. Germline assignment: CDR1 MNHEY and CDR2 SVGAGI. The junction had 5 bases not matched to a gene; V was cut back by 2 bases and J by 4 bases. The CDR3 DNA follows: TGTGCCAGCAGTTACCAAAAGACAGGGGGCTATGGCTACACCTTC. It codes for CASSYQKTGGYGYTF.

The gene calls are TRBV20-1 and TRBJ1-1; D is ambiguous. Germline assignment: CDR1 DFQATT and CDR2 SNEGSKA (reference sequence). Trimming cost V 6 bases and J 3 bases, with 11 bases left between them. This CDR3 has 12 amino acids. CDR3 bases: TGCAGTGCAAAGGCCCAGTACACTGAAGCTTTCTTT. The encoded protein is CSAKAQYTEAFF.

The rearrangement joins TRBV27 to TRBJ1-1, with a tentative D call TRBD1 (5 bases). The CDR3 totals 13 residues. V was pared by 6 bases and J by 4 bases, with 12 bases between. Germline V lookup: CDR1 MNHEY, CDR2 SMNVEV (reference sequence). The CDR3 reads CASSSRVRTEAFF. CDR3 nucleotide sequence: TGTGCCAGCAGCTCCAGGGTTCGCACTGAAGCTTTCTTT.

The V call is TRBV6-6, the J call TRBJ1-5, with D unclear. V was trimmed by 2 bases and J by 5 bases, leaving 13 bases between them. Germline assignment: CDR1 MNHNY and CDR2 SVGAGI (reference sequence). CDR3 length equals 15 residues. CDR3: CASSYPTGRDQPQHF. The CDR3 DNA reads TGTGCCAGCAGTTACCCGACGGGGAGGGATCAGCCCCAGCATTTT.

CDR3: CASSLQGVNEKLFF. The CDR3 DNA reads TGTGCCAGCAGCTTACAGGGGGTTAATGAAAAACTGTTTTTT. V is TRBV7-2 and J is TRBJ1-4, with 7 bases that match TRBD1. This CDR3 has 14 amino acids. V shed 2 bases, J shed 4 bases, and the junction held 1 base outside the gene matches. Germline CDR1 reads SGHTA; CDR2 reads FQGNSA.

V and J are TRBV3-1 and TRBJ2-2; D is possibly TRBD1 (5 bases). Germline CDR1 and CDR2: LGHDT and YNNKEL (reference sequence). Trimming pared 0 bases from V and 0 bases from J, leaving 8 bases between. CDR3 length: 16 amino acids. The CDR3 spells CASSQDAGSNTGELFF. The CDR3 DNA is TGTGCCAGCAGCCAAGATGCAGGGTCGAACACCGGGGAGCTGTTTTTT.

The chain links TRBV28 to TRBJ1-2; no reliable D call. Germline V lookup: CDR1 MDHEN, CDR2 SYDVKM. CDR3 length: 14 residues. The germline V and J ends were trimmed by 1 base and 6 bases, with 12 bases remaining between them. The CDR3 sequence: CASSLLRDLHGYTF. The CDR3, as DNA: TGTGCCAGCAGTTTATTAAGGGATTTGCATGGCTACACCTTC.

The chain employs TRBV11-2 and TRBJ2-3; D is uncertain. V was pared by 1 base and J by 4 bases, with 9 bases between. Germline V lookup: CDR1 SGHAT, CDR2 FQNNGV. This CDR3 contains 14 residues. The CDR3: CASSLGRFADTQYF. In DNA form, the CDR3 reads TGTGCCAGCAGCTTAGGCCGGTTCGCAGATACGCAGTATTTT. Together with reference TRBV11-2 and TRBJ2-3, the CDR3 gives the full variable domain: EAGVAQSPRYKIIEKRQSVAFWCNPISGHATLYWYQQILGQGPKLLIQFQNNGVVDDSQLPKDRFSAERLKGVDSTLKIQPAKLEDSAVYLCASSLGRFADTQYFGPGTRLTVL.